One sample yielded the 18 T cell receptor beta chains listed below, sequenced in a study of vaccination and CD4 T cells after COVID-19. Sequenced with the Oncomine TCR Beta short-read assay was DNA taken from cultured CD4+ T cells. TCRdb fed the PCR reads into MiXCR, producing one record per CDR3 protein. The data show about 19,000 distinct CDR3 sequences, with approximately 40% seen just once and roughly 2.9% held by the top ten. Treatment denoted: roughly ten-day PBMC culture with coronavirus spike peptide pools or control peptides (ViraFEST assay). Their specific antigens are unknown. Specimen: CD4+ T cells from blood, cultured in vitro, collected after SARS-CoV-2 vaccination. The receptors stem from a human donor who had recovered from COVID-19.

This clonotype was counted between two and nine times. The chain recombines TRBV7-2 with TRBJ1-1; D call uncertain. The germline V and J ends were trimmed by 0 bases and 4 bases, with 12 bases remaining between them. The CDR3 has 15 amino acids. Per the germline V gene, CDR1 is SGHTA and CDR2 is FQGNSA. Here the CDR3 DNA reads TGTGCCAGCAGCTTAGCGGCGGGGAAGGGCACTGAAGCTTTCTTT. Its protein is CASSLAAGKGTEAFF. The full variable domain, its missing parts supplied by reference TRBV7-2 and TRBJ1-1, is GAGVSQSPSNKVTEKGKDVELRCDPISGHTALYWYRQSLGQGLEFLIYFQGNSAPDKSGLPSDRFSAERTGGSVSTLTIQRTQQEDSAVYLCASSLAAGKGTEAFFGQGTRLTVV.

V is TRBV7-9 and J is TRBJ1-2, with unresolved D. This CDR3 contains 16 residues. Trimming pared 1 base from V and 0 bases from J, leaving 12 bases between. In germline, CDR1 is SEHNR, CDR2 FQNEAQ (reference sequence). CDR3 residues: CASSLVIGHPNYGYTF. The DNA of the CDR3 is TGTGCCAGCAGCTTAGTTATCGGGCATCCTAACTATGGCTACACCTTC.

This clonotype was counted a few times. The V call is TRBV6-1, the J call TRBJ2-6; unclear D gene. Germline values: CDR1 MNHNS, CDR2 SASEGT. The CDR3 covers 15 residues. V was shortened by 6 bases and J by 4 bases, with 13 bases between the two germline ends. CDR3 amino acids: CASSGLGVGANVLTF. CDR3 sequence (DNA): TGTGCCAGCAGCGGCCTTGGTGTCGGGGCCAACGTCCTGACTTTC.

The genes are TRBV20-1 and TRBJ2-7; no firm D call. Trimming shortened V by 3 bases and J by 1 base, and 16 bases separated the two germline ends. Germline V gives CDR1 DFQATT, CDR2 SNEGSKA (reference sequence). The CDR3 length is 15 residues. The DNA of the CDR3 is TGCAGTGCTAGCGCGGCTACTTCACGGTCCTACGAGCAGTACTTC. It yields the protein CSASAATSRSYEQYF.

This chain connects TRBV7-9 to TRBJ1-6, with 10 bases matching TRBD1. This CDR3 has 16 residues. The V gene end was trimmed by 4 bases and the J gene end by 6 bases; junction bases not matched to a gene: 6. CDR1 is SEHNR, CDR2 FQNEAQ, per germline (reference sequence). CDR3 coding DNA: TGTGCCAGCAGCTCAAACCGGGACAGGGGTAATTCACCCCTCCACTTT. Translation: CASSSNRDRGNSPLHF.

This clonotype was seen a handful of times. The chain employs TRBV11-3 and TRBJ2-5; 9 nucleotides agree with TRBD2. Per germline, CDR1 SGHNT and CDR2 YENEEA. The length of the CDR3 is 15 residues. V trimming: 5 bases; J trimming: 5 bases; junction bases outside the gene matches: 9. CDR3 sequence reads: CASSPLAGGLETQYF. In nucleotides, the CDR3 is TGTGCCAGCAGCCCTCTGGCGGGAGGGTTGGAGACCCAGTACTTC. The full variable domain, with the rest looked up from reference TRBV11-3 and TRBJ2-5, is EAGVVQSPRYKIIEKKQPVAFWCNPISGHNTLYWYLQNLGQGPELLIRYENEEAVDDSQLPKDRFSAERLKGVDSTLKIQPAELGDSAVYLCASSPLAGGLETQYFGPGTRLLVL.

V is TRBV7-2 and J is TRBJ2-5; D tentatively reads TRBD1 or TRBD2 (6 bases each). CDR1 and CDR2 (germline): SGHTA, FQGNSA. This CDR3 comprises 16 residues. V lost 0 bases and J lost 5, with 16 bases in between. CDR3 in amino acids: CASSLALRGRRETQYF. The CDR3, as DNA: TGTGCCAGCAGCTTAGCGCTACGGGGGCGACGGGAGACCCAGTACTTC.

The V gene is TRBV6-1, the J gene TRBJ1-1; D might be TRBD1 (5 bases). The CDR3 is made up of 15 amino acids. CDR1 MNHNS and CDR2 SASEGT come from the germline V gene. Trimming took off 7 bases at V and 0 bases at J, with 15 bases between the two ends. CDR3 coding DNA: TGTGCCAGCACCCCGCCCCGGGGGATGAACACTGAAGCTTTCTTT. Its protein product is CASTPPRGMNTEAFF.

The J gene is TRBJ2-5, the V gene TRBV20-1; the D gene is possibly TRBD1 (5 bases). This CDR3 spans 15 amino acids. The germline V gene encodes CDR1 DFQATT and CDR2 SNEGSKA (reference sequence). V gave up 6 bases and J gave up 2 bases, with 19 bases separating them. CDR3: CSARNSRTPQETQYF. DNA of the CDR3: TGCAGTGCGAGAAATTCGCGGACACCTCAAGAGACCCAGTACTTC.

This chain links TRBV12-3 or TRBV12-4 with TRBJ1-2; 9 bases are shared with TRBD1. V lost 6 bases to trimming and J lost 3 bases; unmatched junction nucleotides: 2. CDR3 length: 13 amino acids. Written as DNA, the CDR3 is TGTGCCAGCAGGCGGACAGGGGACTATGGCTACACCTTC. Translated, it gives CASRRTGDYGYTF.

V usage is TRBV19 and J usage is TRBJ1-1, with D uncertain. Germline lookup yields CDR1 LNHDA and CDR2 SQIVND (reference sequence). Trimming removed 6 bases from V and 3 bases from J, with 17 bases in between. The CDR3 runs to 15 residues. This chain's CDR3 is CASRHRPTEDTEAFF. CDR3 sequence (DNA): TGTGCCAGTAGGCACCGACCGACGGAGGACACTGAAGCTTTCTTT.

The chain's CDR3 is CASSRQTSQPQHF. DNA for the CDR3: TGTGCCAGCAGTCGACAGACGAGTCAGCCCCAGCATTTT. The chain carries TRBV28 and TRBJ1-5, with D maybe TRBD1 (5 bases). Germline assignment: CDR1 MDHEN and CDR2 SYDVKM. CDR3 length: 13 residues. V was cut by 5 bases and J by 6 bases, with 11 bases left in between.

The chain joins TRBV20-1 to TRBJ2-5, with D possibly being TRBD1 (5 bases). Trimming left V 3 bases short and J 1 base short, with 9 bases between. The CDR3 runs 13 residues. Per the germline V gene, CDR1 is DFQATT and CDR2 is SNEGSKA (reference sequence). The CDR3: CSASRRAQETQYF. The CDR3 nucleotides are TGCAGTGCTAGCCGCAGGGCCCAAGAGACCCAGTACTTC.

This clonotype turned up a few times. The CDR3 bases are TGTGCCAGCAGCTTAGCGTCAACAGGGACTTATCAGCCCCAGCATTTT. Translation gives CASSLASTGTYQPQHF. The V and J genes are TRBV7-2 and TRBJ1-5; possibly TRBD1 for D (6 bases). Germline CDR1 and CDR2: SGHTA and FQGNSA. This CDR3 spans 16 amino acids. Trimming removed 0 bases at V and 5 bases at J, with 14 bases between.

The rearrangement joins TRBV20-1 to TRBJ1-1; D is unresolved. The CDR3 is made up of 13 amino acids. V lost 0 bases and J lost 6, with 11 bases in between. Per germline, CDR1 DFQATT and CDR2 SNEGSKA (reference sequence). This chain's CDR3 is CSARDPFFAEAFF. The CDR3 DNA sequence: TGCAGTGCTAGAGACCCCTTTTTCGCTGAAGCTTTCTTT.

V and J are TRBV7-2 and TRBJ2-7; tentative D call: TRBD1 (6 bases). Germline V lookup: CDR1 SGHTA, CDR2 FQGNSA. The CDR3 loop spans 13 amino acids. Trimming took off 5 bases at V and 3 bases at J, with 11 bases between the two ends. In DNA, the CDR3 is TGTGCCAGCAGCCTAGACAGGAACTACGAGCAGTACTTC. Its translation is CASSLDRNYEQYF.

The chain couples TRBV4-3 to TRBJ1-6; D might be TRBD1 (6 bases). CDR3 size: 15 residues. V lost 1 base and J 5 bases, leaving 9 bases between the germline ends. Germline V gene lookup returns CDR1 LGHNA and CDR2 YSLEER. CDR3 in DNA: TGCGCCAGCAGCCAAGTTACAGGGAATAATTCACCCCTCCACTTT. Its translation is CASSQVTGNNSPLHF.

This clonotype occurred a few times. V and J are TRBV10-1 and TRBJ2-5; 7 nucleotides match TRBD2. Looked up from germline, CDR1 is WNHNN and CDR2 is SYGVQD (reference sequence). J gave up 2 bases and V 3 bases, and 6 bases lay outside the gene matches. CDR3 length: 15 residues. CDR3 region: CASSEGGSGQETQYF. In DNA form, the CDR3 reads TGCGCCAGCAGTGAAGGCGGGAGTGGGCAAGAGACCCAGTACTTC.